Described below is a single T cell receptor beta chain sequence and its context. Its antigen is as yet unknown. The data stem from a study of persistence of HIV-infected CD4 T cells. Looking at the study overall: Multiple blood draws of up to 180 mL, except a couple of donors with single leukapheresis.

Lysates of CMV-infected fibroblasts at approximately 9.4 ug/mL stimulated these cells. Sorting of responding CD4+ T cells relied on upregulated CD40 ligand together with CD69. Trimming stripped 4 bases from V and 0 bases from J, with 16 bases between. The CDR3 has 16 residues. The germline gives CDR1 SGHRS, CDR2 YFSETQ. The immunoSEQ assay was version 4, run in survey mode. Genomic DNA was diluted to about 9.4 ng/uL, up to 1 ug per sample. Sequencing was performed with immunoSEQ multiplex PCR; in TCRdb, only in-frame clones are kept and a portion is missing. The sample records fewer than 20,000 clones, about 84% being singletons.

This TCR was recovered from an adult man with HIV who was CMV-seropositive. This sample comprised CD4+ T cells sorted from PBMCs after roughly 18-hour stimulation, obtained from a patient who received antiretroviral therapy. The rearrangement joins TRBV5-1 to TRBJ1-1, with D possibly matching TRBD1 (6 bases). The CDR3 sequence: CASSPRRQAMNTEAFF. CDR3 nucleotides: TGCGCCAGCAGCCCCAGGCGACAGGCTATGAACACTGAAGCTTTCTTT.